This record looks at one T cell receptor (beta chain) sequence and its context. This sample is drawn from a study of blood T cell repertoires in COVID-19. Study-level background: Sources were T cells, B-cell-depleted T cells, or PBMCs; the material itself was cDNA or gDNA.

Study processing details: Amplification with reference gene primers provided the estimates of nucleated cell counts. Clones were sequenced by immunoSEQ multiplex PCR, and TCRdb holds only the in-frame ones, with some missing. The V and J calls and clone size come from that table; D and trimming were worked out from the DNA. Of around 400,000 clones listed, around 90% are singletons. The sequencing input was peripheral blood. This receptor was obtained from a man aged 40-49 years with acute or convalescent COVID-19.

Here the CDR3 DNA reads TGTGCCAGCAGCTCCGCTAGCGGGGGCCCCACAGATACGCAGTATTTT. This sequence encodes CASSSASGGPTDTQYF. This chain links TRBV6-2 or TRBV6-3 with TRBJ2-3; TRBD2 matches 10 bases. Germline V lookup: CDR1 MNHEY, CDR2 SVGEGT. The CDR3 is 16 residues long. Trimming at V came to 6 bases and at J to 2 bases, leaving 8 bases not matched to a gene.